The T cell receptor beta chain under discussion was sequenced for a study of CD8 T cells in ankylosing spondylitis. Study results and caveats: Disease-linked clones were CD8+ and relatively rare in peripheral blood. A motif in TCR beta, a set of under ten highly homologous variants, appeared characteristic of ankylosing spondylitis blood.

This clonotype has more than one count but fewer than ten. Its specificity is unknown. The authors made TCR beta libraries by quantitative 5'-RACE with molecular barcodes. TCRdb processed the 5' RACE reads anew with MiXCR; each CDR3 protein has one entry. The sample shows a few hundred thousand distinct CDR3 sequences, approximately 20% of them seen only once. CDR3 length equals 14 residues. The V end lost 7 bases, the J end lost 0 bases, and 10 bases lay between the germline ends. Germline V lookup: CDR1 MNHEY, CDR2 SVGEGT. The chain recombines TRBV6-2 or TRBV6-3 with TRBJ2-1; possibly TRBD2 for D (6 bases). This receptor was taken from a male donor with ankylosing spondylitis. What was sequenced was blood, either unsorted or a sorted T cell fraction (not recorded which). The CDR3 loop reads CASKRGSSYNEQFF. CDR3 in DNA: TGTGCCAGCAAACGGGGGAGCTCCTACAATGAGCAGTTCTTC.